These 4 T cell receptor beta chains were all obtained from the same sample, sequenced in a study of response to subunit inactivated influenza vaccine. One entry per CDR3 protein, called by TCRdb with MiXCR from the RT-PCR reads. The table lists hundreds of thousands of distinct CDR3 sequences, around 20% of them singletons, with roughly a tenth in the top ten. The sample here was PBMCs from blood, taken roughly 5 days after vaccination. These receptors originate from a man aged 50 or older who received an inactivated influenza vaccine.

This clonotype was counted a few times. The V call is TRBV21-1, the J call TRBJ2-7; the table's D call, TRBD2, was not checked against the DNA. TRBV21-1 is reported as a pseudogene. The CDR3 length is 14 residues. Here the CDR3 DNA reads TGTGCCAGGTTAAACGCGGGAGGGCCTTACGAGCAGTACTTC. Its protein product is CARLNAGGPYEQYF.

The rearrangement uses TRBV3-1 and TRBJ2-7, with 9 bases matching TRBD2. This CDR3 has 16 residues. Looked up from germline, CDR1 is LGHDT and CDR2 is YNNKEL (reference sequence). The trim removed 1 base at V and 3 bases at J, leaving 7 bases unmatched. The CDR3 DNA follows: TGTGCCAGCAGCCAAGGCGGTGGAGCGGGAGGCTACGAGCAGTACTTC. It is translated as CASSQGGGAGGYEQYF.

The V and J genes are TRBV5-1 and TRBJ2-7; D assignment may be TRBD1 or TRBD2 (6 bases each). The CDR3 has 15 amino acids. V lost 1 base, J lost 1 base, and 12 bases lay in between. Germline values: CDR1 SGHRS, CDR2 YFSETQ. CDR3 DNA: TGCGCCAGCAGCTTGACAGGGAGGAAGTCCTACGAGCAGTACTTC. It is translated as CASSLTGRKSYEQYF. The whole variable domain, filled in from reference TRBV5-1 and TRBJ2-7, reads KAGVTQTPRYLIKTRGQQVTLSCSPISGHRSVSWYQQTPGQGLQFLFEYFSETQRNKGNFPGRFSGRQFSNSRSEMNVSTLELGDSALYLCASSLTGRKSYEQYFGPGTRLTVT.

J is TRBJ1-6 and V is TRBV12-3 or TRBV12-4; D remains unclear. The CDR3 spans 13 residues. V shed 10 bases and J shed 7 bases, with 14 bases lying between them. Written as DNA, the CDR3 is TGTGCCACCCATCGGGGAGGAAATTCACCCCTCCACTTT. Amino acids: CATHRGGNSPLHF.